These 21 T cell receptor beta chains originate from one sample sequenced in a study of blood T cell repertoires in COVID-19. This table comes from immunoSEQ multiplex PCR, and its TCRdb copy is limited to in-frame clones, with some not included. The sample lists some 250,000 clones; roughly 80% were seen once. The sequenced material came from peripheral blood. These receptors were taken from a woman aged 18-30 years with acute or convalescent COVID-19.

The rearrangement joins TRBV4-1 to TRBJ2-2; no reliable D call. Trimming took 0 bases from V and 8 from J, leaving 4 bases between them. The length of the CDR3 is 12 residues. Germline CDR1 MGHRA, CDR2 YSYEKL. The CDR3 protein is CASSQDSGELFF. The CDR3 DNA reads TGCGCCAGCAGCCAAGACTCGGGGGAGCTGTTTTTT.

The chain uses TRBV2 and TRBJ2-7; 9 bases match TRBD1. Germline V gene sequence: CDR1 SNHLY, CDR2 FYNNEI. The CDR3 consists of 15 residues. The ends lost 3 bases at V and 6 bases at J; junction bases unmatched: 9. The DNA for the CDR3 is TGTGCCAGCAGTGACCCGGGACAGGGTTGGGGCGAGCAGTACTTC. It specifies CASSDPGQGWGEQYF. Supplemented by reference TRBV2 and TRBJ2-7, the full variable domain reads EPEVTQTPSHQVTQMGQEVILRCVPISNHLYFYWYRQILGQKVEFLVSFYNNEISEKSEIFDDQFSVERPDGSNFTLKIRSTKLEDSAMYFCASSDPGQGWGEQYFGPGTRLTVT.

This clone was detected a few times. The chain combines TRBV4-3 with TRBJ2-1; 8 positions match TRBD2. Trimming at V came to 0 bases and at J to 2 bases, leaving 6 bases not matched to a gene. CDR1 is LGHNA, CDR2 YSLEER, per germline. The CDR3 runs 17 residues. CDR3 region: CASSQERSSGPYNEQFF. DNA of the CDR3: TGCGCCAGCAGCCAAGAAAGGTCTAGCGGGCCCTACAATGAGCAGTTCTTC.

The V gene is TRBV7-9, the J gene TRBJ1-2, with unresolved D. Trimming took 5 bases from V and 4 from J, leaving 17 bases between them. This CDR3 is 15 amino acids long. CDR1 and CDR2 (germline): SEHNR, FQNEAQ (reference sequence). The CDR3 nucleotides read TGTGCCAGCAGCCCCCCAGACATCCGCCCCTATGGCTACACCTTC. It encodes CASSPPDIRPYGYTF. The whole variable domain, remainder taken from reference TRBV7-9 and TRBJ1-2, is DTGVSQNPRHKITKRGQNVTFRCDPISEHNRLYWYRQTLGQGPEFLTYFQNEAQLEKSRLLSDRFSAERPKGSFSTLEIQRTEQGDSAMYLCASSPPDIRPYGYTFGSGTRLTVV.

V gene TRBV25-1 combines with J gene TRBJ2-1; the D gene is possibly TRBD2 (6 bases). The germline gives CDR1 MGHDK, CDR2 SYGVNS. This CDR3 region has 15 residues. Between the trimmed V and J ends, which lost 4 bases and 0 bases, there was a span of 10 bases. The chain's CDR3 is CASSVGGSSYNEQFF. In DNA form, the CDR3 reads TGTGCCAGCAGTGTTGGGGGGAGCTCCTACAATGAGCAGTTCTTC. The whole variable domain, filled in from reference TRBV25-1 and TRBJ2-1, reads EADIYQTPRYLVIGTGKKITLECSQTMGHDKMYWYQQDPGMELHLIHYSYGVNSTEKGDLSSESTVSRIRTEHFPLTLESARPSHTSQYLCASSVGGSSYNEQFFGPGTRLTVL.

This sequence joins TRBV11-1 and TRBJ2-5; D not resolved. The CDR3 has 16 amino acids. Germline lookup yields CDR1 SGHAT and CDR2 FQDESV (reference sequence). The V end lost 3 bases, the J end lost 0 bases, and 14 bases lay between the germline ends. The DNA for the CDR3 is TGTGCCAGCAGCTTGAAGCGCACAAGGTACCAAGAGACCCAGTACTTC. Encoded protein: CASSLKRTRYQETQYF.

The J gene is TRBJ1-2, the V gene TRBV24-1, with 8 bases identical to TRBD1. The CDR3 has 14 residues. Germline V gene lookup returns CDR1 KGHDR and CDR2 SFDVKD. V shed 6 bases and J 4 bases; nucleotides not matched to a gene: 6. The CDR3 region has the DNA TGTGCCACCAGTTCAGGGGGCATGGGCTATGGCTACACCTTC. Amino acid sequence: CATSSGGMGYGYTF.

This chain uses TRBV27 with TRBJ1-3; D perhaps matches TRBD1 (5 bases). The CDR3 spans 13 residues. Trimming removed 6 bases at V and 7 bases at J, with 13 bases between. The germline V gene encodes CDR1 MNHEY and CDR2 SMNVEV (reference sequence). CDR3 coding DNA: TGTGCCAGCAGGGGACGGGGAGGGAACACCATATATTTT. Residues: CASRGRGGNTIYF.

The chain links TRBV9 to TRBJ1-2; TRBD1 matches 10 bases. Germline CDR1 is SGDLS and CDR2 is YYNGEE. With 0 bases clipped from V and 2 bases from J, the junction kept 4 bases outside the gene matches. The CDR3 extends over 16 amino acids. As DNA, the CDR3 is TGTGCCAGCAGCGTAGGGGGGACAGGGGAGAACTATGGCTACACCTTC. It is translated as CASSVGGTGENYGYTF. Combining the CDR3 with reference TRBV9 and TRBJ1-2 gives the whole variable domain DSGVTQTPKHLITATGQRVTLRCSPRSGDLSVYWYQQSLDQGLQFLIQYYNGEERAKGNILERFSAQQFPDLHSELNLSSLELGDSALYFCASSVGGTGENYGYTFGSGTRLTVV.

The genes are TRBV28 and TRBJ2-2; possible D gene TRBD2, 6 bases. Germline loops: CDR1 MDHEN, CDR2 SYDVKM. The CDR3 is made up of 13 amino acids. Trimming removed 4 bases from V and 4 bases from J, with 7 bases in between. CDR3 DNA: TGTGCCAGCAGTTGGACTACCACCGGGGAGCTGTTTTTT. It is translated as CASSWTTTGELFF.

V is TRBV6-6 and J is TRBJ1-5; 9 nucleotides align to TRBD1. Unmatched junction bases numbered 9, after V lost 6 bases and J lost 3 bases. Germline CDR1 MNHNY, CDR2 SVGAGI (reference sequence). The CDR3 runs to 16 residues. This chain's CDR3 is CASSLNNRGLNQPQHF. The CDR3 coding sequence is TGTGCCAGCAGCCTAAATAACAGGGGGCTCAATCAGCCCCAGCATTTT.

This clone has more than one count but fewer than ten. The chain recombines TRBV14 with TRBJ2-5; 8 bases are a match to TRBD2. The CDR3 sequence is 17 residues long. The J segment lost 2 bases and the V segment lost 2 bases, leaving 10 bases of the junction unmatched. Germline V lookup: CDR1 SGHDN, CDR2 FVKESK. For the CDR3, the DNA is TGTGCCAGCAGCCAACTCCCGGGACTAGTAAAGCAAGAGACCCAGTACTTC. Translation gives CASSQLPGLVKQETQYF.

This chain connects TRBV6-2 or TRBV6-3 to TRBJ2-3; D may be TRBD2 (6 bases). V lost 6 bases, J lost 3 bases, and 13 bases lay in between. The CDR3 totals 14 residues. Per germline, CDR1 MNHEY and CDR2 SVGEGT. The CDR3 DNA is TGTGCCAGCAGCCCGAGTGGGAGGACAGATACGCAGTATTTT. It translates to CASSPSGRTDTQYF.

V gene TRBV6-6 combines with J gene TRBJ2-7, with 7 bases aligning to TRBD1. CDR1 is MNHNY, CDR2 SVGAGI, per germline (reference sequence). Unmatched junction bases numbered 5, after V lost 7 bases and J lost 2 bases. CDR3 size: 13 residues. The CDR3 DNA sequence: TGTGCCAGCAACCGGGACAGTACCTACGAGCAGTACTTC. Translation: CASNRDSTYEQYF.

The chain has TRBV21-1 and TRBJ2-4; the D call in the table, TRBD2, was not verified against the DNA. TRBV21-1 is termed a pseudogene. The CDR3 has 8 amino acids. The CDR3 loop is CASGGKYF. CDR3 bases: TGTGCCAGCGGCGGGAAGTACTTC.

The V and J genes are TRBV18 and TRBJ1-2; 9 bases are shared with TRBD1. This CDR3 has 13 residues. Losses at the gene ends were 2 bases for V and 5 bases for J; bases not matched to a gene: 0. Germline V gives CDR1 KGHSH, CDR2 LQKENI. As DNA, the CDR3 is TGTGCCAGCTCACCAGGGACAGGGTATGGCTACACCTTC. The encoded protein is CASSPGTGYGYTF.

The genes are TRBV14 and TRBJ1-4; D gene unclear. There are 13 residues in the CDR3. CDR1 and CDR2 (germline): SGHDN, FVKESK. V was clipped by 4 bases and J by 4 bases, with 7 bases between them. CDR3 sequence: CASSRGLNEKLFF. The CDR3, as DNA: TGTGCCAGCAGCCGCGGACTTAATGAAAAACTGTTTTTT.

The V gene is TRBV5-1, the J gene TRBJ2-1; TRBD2 agrees at 8 bases. V trimming: 5 bases; J trimming: 6 bases; junction bases outside the gene matches: 7. This CDR3 spans 14 amino acids. In germline, CDR1 is SGHRS, CDR2 YFSETQ. The CDR3 bases are TGCGCCAGCAGTTCGATAGCGGGACCCAATGAGCAGTTCTTC. It encodes CASSSIAGPNEQFF.

The CDR3 nucleotides read TGCGCCAGCAGCTTGTTGATGGACATTGACAATGAGCAGTTCTTC. Translated: CASSLLMDIDNEQFF. The chain employs TRBV5-1 and TRBJ2-1; TRBD1 might be the D (5 bases). Germline-derived CDR1 and CDR2 are SGHRS and YFSETQ. This CDR3 contains 15 residues. Trimming took off 1 base at V and 5 bases at J, with 13 bases between the two ends.

CDR3 bases: TGTGCCAGCAGCTCACTAGTCGTGAACACTGAAGCTTTCTTT. This encodes CASSSLVVNTEAFF. The chain couples TRBV7-2 to TRBJ1-1; D is unresolved. V was shortened by 4 bases and J by 0 bases, with 9 bases between the two germline ends. The germline gives CDR1 SGHTA, CDR2 FQGNSA. The CDR3 is 14 amino acids. Looking up the rest from reference TRBV7-2 and TRBJ1-1 gives the full variable domain: GAGVSQSPSNKVTEKGKDVELRCDPISGHTALYWYRQSLGQGLEFLIYFQGNSAPDKSGLPSDRFSAERTGGSVSTLTIQRTQQEDSAVYLCASSSLVVNTEAFFGQGTRLTVV.

This clone has just a few counts. This chain connects TRBV30 to TRBJ1-2; TRBD1 agrees at 10 bases. The CDR3 contains 14 residues. In germline, CDR1 is GTSNPN, CDR2 SVGIG (reference sequence). V gave up 4 bases and J gave up 8 bases; unmatched junction bases: 10. The CDR3 protein is CAWKPDRGAGGYTF. The CDR3, as DNA: TGTGCCTGGAAACCGGACAGGGGGGCAGGAGGCTACACCTTC.